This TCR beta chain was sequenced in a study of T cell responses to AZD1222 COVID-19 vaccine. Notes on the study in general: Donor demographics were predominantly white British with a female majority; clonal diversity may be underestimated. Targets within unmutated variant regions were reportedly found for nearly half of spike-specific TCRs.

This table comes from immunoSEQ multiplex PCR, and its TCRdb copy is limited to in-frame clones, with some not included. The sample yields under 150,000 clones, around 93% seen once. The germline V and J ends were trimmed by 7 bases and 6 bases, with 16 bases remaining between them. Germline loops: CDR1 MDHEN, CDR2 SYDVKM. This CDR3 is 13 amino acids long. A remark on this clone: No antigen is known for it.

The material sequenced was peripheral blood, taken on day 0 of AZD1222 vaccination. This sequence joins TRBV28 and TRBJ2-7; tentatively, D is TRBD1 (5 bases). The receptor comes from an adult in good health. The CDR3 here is CASTLKQDLEQYF. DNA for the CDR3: TGTGCCAGCACCTTAAAACAGGATCTCGAGCAGTACTTC.